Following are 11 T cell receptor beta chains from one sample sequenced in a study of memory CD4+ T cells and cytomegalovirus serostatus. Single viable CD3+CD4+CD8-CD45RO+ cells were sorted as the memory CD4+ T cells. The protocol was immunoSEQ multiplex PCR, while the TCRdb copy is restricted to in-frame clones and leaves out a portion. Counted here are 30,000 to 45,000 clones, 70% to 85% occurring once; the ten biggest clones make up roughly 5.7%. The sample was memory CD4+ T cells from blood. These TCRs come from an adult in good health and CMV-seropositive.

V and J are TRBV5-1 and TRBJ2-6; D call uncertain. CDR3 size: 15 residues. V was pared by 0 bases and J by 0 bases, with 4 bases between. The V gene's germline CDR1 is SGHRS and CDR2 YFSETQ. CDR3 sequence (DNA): TGCGCCAGCAGCTTGGATGGCTCTGGGGCCAACGTCCTGACTTTC. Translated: CASSLDGSGANVLTF.

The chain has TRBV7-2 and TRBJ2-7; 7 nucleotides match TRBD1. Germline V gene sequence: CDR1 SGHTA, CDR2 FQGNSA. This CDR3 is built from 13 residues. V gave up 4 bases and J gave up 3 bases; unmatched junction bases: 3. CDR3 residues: CASSSGQRYEQYF. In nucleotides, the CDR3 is TGTGCCAGCAGCTCGGGACAGCGCTACGAGCAGTACTTC. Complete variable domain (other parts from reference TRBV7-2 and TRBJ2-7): GAGVSQSPSNKVTEKGKDVELRCDPISGHTALYWYRQSLGQGLEFLIYFQGNSAPDKSGLPSDRFSAERTGGSVSTLTIQRTQQEDSAVYLCASSSGQRYEQYFGPGTRLTVT.

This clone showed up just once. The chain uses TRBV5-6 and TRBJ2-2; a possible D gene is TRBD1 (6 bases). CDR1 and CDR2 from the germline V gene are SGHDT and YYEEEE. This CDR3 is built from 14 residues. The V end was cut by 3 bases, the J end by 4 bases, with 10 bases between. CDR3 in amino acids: CASSWTVSTGELFF. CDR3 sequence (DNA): TGTGCCAGCAGCTGGACAGTGAGCACCGGGGAGCTGTTTTTT.

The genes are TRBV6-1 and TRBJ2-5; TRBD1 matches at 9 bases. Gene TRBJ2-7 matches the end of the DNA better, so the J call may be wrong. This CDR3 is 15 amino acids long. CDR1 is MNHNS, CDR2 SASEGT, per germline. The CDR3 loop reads CASSETGQGPYEQYF. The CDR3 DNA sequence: TGTGCCAGCAGTGAAACTGGACAGGGGCCCTACGAGCAGTACTTC.

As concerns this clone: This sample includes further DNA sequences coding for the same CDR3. The CDR3 here is CASSPTGNYGYTF. CDR3 sequence (DNA): TGTGCCAGCAGTCCCACAGGGAACTATGGCTACACCTTC. The chain uses TRBV28 and TRBJ1-2, with a possible D match to TRBD1 (6 bases). Germline CDR1 and CDR2: MDHEN and SYDVKM. This CDR3 comprises 13 residues. V was pared by 5 bases and J by 2 bases, with 9 bases between.

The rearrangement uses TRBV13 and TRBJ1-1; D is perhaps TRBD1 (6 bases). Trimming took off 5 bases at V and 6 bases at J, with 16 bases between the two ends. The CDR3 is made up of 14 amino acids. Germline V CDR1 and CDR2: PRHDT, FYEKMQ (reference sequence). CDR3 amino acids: CASSRGRGGAEAFF. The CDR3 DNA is TGTGCCAGCAGCCGAGGTAGAGGGGGGGCTGAAGCTTTCTTT.

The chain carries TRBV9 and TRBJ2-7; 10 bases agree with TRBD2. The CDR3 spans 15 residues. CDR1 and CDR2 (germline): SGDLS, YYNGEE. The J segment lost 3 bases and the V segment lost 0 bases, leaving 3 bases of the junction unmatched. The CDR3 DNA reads TGTGCCAGCAGCGTAGCCGGGACTAGCGACTACGAGCAGTACTTC. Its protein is CASSVAGTSDYEQYF.

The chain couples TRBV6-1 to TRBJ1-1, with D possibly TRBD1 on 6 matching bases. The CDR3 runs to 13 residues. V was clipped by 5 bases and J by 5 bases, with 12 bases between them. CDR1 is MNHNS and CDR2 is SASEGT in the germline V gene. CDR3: CASSYTGRTEAFF. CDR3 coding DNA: TGTGCCAGCAGTTATACAGGGAGAACTGAAGCTTTCTTT.

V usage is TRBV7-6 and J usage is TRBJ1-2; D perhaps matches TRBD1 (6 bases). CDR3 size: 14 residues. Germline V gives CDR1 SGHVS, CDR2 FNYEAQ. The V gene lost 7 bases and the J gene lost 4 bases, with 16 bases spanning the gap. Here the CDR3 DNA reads TGTGCCAGCATGTATATAGGACAGTTCTATGGCTACACCTTC. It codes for CASMYIGQFYGYTF.

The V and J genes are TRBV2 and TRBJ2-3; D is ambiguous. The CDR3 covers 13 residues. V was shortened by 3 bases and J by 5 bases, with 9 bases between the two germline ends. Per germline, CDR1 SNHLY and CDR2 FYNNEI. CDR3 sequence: CASSEISQDTQYF. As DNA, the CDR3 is TGTGCCAGCAGTGAGATTAGTCAAGATACGCAGTATTTT.

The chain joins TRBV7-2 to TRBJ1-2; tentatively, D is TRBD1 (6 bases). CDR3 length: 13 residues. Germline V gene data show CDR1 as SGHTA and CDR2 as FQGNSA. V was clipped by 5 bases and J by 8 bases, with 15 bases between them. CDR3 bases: TGTGCCAGCAGCACGAGAGACAGGATGGGCTACACCTTC. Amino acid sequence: CASSTRDRMGYTF.